This T cell receptor beta chain was sequenced in a study of blood T cell repertoires in COVID-19. Across the whole study: Sample material is recorded as cDNA or gDNA derived from T cells, B-cell-depleted T cells, or PBMCs.

In the original analysis: From reference gene primer amplification, estimates of nucleated cell counts were derived. Data came from immunoSEQ multiplex PCR; TCRdb stores just in-frame clones and leaves some out. V and J calls and clone size are as listed in that table; D and trimming were resolved from the DNA. Among some 52,000 clones listed, 85% to 90% were seen once. Sample share makes this clone medium-sized. This CDR3 contains 10 residues. In germline, CDR1 is DFQATT, CDR2 SNEGSKA (reference sequence). The chain carries TRBV20-1 and TRBJ1-1; D gene ambiguous. This sequence originates from a human donor in a cohort sampled during active COVID-19. The sample was peripheral blood. The CDR3 loop is CSARETQAFF. DNA for the CDR3: TGCAGCGCTCGGGAGACCCAAGCTTTCTTT.